One and the same sample provided the 2 T cell receptor beta chains below, sequenced in a study of blood T cells in healthy people across ages. A second PCR, run for 7 to 11 cycles, used a sample-barcoded 5' primer plus a J-beta primer mix. TCRdb redid the calling of the 5' RACE reads with MiXCR, one entry per CDR3 protein. The sample consists of 900,000 to 950,000 distinct CDR3 sequences, around 29% of them appearing once. These same records also appear under a second study, on T cells of mothers and their children.

The sample comprised blood. All receptors come from a woman in her thirties or forties in good health.

There are many counts of this clonotype. V usage is TRBV9 and J usage is TRBJ2-3; D possibly corresponds to TRBD2 (6 bases). This CDR3 is built from 17 residues. The germline V gene has CDR1 SGDLS and CDR2 YYNGEE. Trimming stripped 4 bases from V and 2 bases from J, with 20 bases between. CDR3 amino acids: CASSPSRGGLFTDTQYF. The CDR3 coding sequence is TGTGCCAGCAGCCCGAGTAGAGGAGGGTTATTCACAGATACGCAGTATTTT. The complete variable domain, with remaining parts taken from reference TRBV9 and TRBJ2-3, reads DSGVTQTPKHLITATGQRVTLRCSPRSGDLSVYWYQQSLDQGLQFLIQYYNGEERAKGNILERFSAQQFPDLHSELNLSSLELGDSALYFCASSPSRGGLFTDTQYFGPGTRLTVL.

This clonotype was seen repeatedly, ten times or more. The V gene is TRBV10-3, the J gene TRBJ2-7, with D maybe TRBD2 (6 bases). The germline V gene encodes CDR1 ENHRY and CDR2 SYGVKD. Trimming removed 2 bases from V and 1 base from J, with 9 bases in between. CDR3 length equals 14 residues. The CDR3 region has the DNA TGTGCCATCAGTGAGAATCTAGCGTCCTACGAGCAGTACTTC. Translation: CAISENLASYEQYF.